This T cell receptor (beta chain) is drawn from a study of regulatory T cells. The CDR3 covers 17 residues. Trimming at V came to 5 bases and at J to 1 base, leaving 8 bases not matched to a gene. Germline loops: CDR1 SSHAT, CDR2 FNYEAQ (reference sequence). Study-wide findings and caveats: Control CD8+ cells showed a nonsignificant trend toward higher Shannon entropy than patient CD8+ cells.

The primer mix had 52 TRBV and 13 TRBJ primers. Method: immunoSEQ multiplex PCR; TCRdb's copy keeps in-frame clones and lacks some. Of 20,000 to 25,000 clones listed, more than 85% are singletons. A remark on this clone: The antigen is unknown.

Sequenced sample: CD8+ T cells sorted from blood. The chain links TRBV7-7 to TRBJ2-5, with TRBD2 identical over 12 bases. The sequence came from a child aged 2-15 years with CD3G deficiency. CDR3 region: CASSPGLAGPTQETQYF. Written as DNA, the CDR3 is TGTGCCAGCAGCCCGGGACTAGCGGGCCCCACCCAAGAGACCCAGTACTTC.